This T cell receptor beta chain was identified during a study of T cell clones after liver transplantation. On the study more broadly: Samples came pre-transplant, pre-randomization before withdrawal, and post-randomization after withdrawal ended.

As to this clone: Its antigen is undetermined.

Study-wide results and caveats: These preliminary findings come from unstandardized post-transplant sampling times. Donor-reactive sequences fell more than third party-reactive ones, suggesting partial deletion.

Produced via immunoSEQ multiplex PCR; TCRdb's table is partial and in-frame only. The data contain over 60,000 clones, 75% to 90% of them singletons. Germline-derived CDR1 and CDR2 are SGHNT and YYREEE (reference sequence). The CDR3 has 15 amino acids. The ends lost 1 base at V and 1 base at J; junction bases unmatched: 1. Unstimulated PBMCs were sorted into CD3+CD4+ and CD3+CD8+ populations. This chain connects TRBV5-4 to TRBJ2-2; 7 bases match TRBD2. The sequence was collected from a human donor who received a liver transplant. The sequenced sample was CD4+ T cells from blood, obtained before liver transplant. The DNA for the CDR3 is TGTGCCAGCAGCTTGCGCGGGAGGAACACCGGGGAGCTGTTTTTT. It translates to CASSLRGRNTGELFF.